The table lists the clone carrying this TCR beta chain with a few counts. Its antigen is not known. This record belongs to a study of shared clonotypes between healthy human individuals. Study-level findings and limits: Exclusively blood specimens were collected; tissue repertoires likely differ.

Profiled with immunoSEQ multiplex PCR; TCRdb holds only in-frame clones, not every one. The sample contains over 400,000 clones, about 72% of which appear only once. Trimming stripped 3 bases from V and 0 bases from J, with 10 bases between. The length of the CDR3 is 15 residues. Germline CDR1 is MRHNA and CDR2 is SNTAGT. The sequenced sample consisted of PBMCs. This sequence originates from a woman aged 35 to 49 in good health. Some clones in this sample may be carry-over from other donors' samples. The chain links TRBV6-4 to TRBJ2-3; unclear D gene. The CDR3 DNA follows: TGTGCCAGCAGTGAATACCCCGCTAGCACAGATACGCAGTATTTT. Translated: CASSEYPASTDTQYF.